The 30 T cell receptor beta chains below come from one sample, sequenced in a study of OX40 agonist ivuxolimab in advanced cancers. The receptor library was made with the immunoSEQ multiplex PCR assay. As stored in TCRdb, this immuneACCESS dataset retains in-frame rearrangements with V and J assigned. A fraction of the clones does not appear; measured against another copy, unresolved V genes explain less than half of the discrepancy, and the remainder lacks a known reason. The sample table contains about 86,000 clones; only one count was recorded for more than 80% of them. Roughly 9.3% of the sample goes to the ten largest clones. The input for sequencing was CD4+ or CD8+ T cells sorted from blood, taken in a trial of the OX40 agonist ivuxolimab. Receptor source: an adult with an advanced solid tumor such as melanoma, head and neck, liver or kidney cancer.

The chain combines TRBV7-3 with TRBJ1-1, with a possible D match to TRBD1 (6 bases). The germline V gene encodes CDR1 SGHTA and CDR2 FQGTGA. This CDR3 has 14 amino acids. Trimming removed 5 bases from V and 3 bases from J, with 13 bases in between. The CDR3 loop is CASSPTGLDTEAFF. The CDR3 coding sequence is TGTGCCAGCAGCCCCACAGGGCTTGACACTGAAGCTTTCTTT. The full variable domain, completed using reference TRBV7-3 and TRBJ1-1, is GAGVSQTPSNKVTEKGKYVELRCDPISGHTALYWYRQSLGQGPEFLIYFQGTGAADDSGLPNDRFFAVRPEGSVSTLKIQRTERGDSAVYLCASSPTGLDTEAFFGQGTRLTVV.

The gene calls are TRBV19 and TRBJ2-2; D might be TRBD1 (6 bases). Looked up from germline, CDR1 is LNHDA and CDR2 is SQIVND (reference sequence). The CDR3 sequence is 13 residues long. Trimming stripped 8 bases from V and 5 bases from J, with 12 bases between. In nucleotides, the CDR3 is TGTGCCAGTCGAAGGGACATTACCGGGGAGCTGTTTTTT. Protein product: CASRRDITGELFF. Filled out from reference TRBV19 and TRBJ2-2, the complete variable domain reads DGGITQSPKYLFRKEGQNVTLSCEQNLNHDAMYWYRQDPGQGLRLIYYSQIVNDFQKGDIAEGYSVSREKKESFPLTVTSAQKNPTAFYLCASRRDITGELFFGEGSRLTVL.

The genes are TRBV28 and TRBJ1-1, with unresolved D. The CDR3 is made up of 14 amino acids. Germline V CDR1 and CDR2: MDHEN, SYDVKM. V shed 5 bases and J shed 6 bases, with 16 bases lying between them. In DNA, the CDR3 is TGTGCCAGCAGTCTTTATTCAGGAACACCTGAAGCTTTCTTT. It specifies CASSLYSGTPEAFF.

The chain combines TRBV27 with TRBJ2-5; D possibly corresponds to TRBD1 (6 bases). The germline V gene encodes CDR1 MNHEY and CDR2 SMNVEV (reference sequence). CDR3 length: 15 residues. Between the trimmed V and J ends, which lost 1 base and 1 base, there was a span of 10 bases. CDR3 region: CASSLWAGVQETQYF. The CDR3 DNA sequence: TGTGCCAGCAGTTTATGGGCAGGGGTCCAAGAGACCCAGTACTTC.

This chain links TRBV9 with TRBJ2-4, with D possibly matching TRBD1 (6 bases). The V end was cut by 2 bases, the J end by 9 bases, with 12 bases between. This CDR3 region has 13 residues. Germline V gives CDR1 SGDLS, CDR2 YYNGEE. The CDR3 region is CASSVDQGTIQYF. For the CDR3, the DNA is TGTGCCAGCAGCGTGGACCAGGGGACCATTCAGTACTTC.

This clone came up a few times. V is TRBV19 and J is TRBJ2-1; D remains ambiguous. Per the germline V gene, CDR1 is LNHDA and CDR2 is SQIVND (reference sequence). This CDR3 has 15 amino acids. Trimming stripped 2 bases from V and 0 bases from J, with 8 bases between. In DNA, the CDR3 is TGTGCCAGTAGTATAAGCCAGAGCTCCTACAATGAGCAGTTCTTC. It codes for CASSISQSSYNEQFF.

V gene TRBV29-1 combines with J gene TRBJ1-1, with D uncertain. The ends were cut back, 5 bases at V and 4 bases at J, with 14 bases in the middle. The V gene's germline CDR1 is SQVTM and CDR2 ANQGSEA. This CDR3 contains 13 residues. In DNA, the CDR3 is TGCAGCGTTCCCAGCGGCCGGGGCACTGAAGCTTTCTTT. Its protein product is CSVPSGRGTEAFF.

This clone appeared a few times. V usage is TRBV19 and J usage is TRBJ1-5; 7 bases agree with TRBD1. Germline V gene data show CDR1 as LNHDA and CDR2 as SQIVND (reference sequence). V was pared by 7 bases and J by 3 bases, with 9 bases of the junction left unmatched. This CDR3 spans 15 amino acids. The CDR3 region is CASTPQGSLNQPQHF. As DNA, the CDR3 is TGTGCCAGTACCCCACAGGGGTCCCTCAATCAGCCCCAGCATTTT. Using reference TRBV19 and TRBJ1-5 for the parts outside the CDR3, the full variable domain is DGGITQSPKYLFRKEGQNVTLSCEQNLNHDAMYWYRQDPGQGLRLIYYSQIVNDFQKGDIAEGYSVSREKKESFPLTVTSAQKNPTAFYLCASTPQGSLNQPQHFGDGTRLSIL.

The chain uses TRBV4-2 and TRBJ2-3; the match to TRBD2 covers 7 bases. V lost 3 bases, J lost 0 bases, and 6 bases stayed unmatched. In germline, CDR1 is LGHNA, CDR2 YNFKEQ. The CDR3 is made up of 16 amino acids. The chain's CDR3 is CASSQRLAASTDTQYF. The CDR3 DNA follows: TGTGCCAGCAGCCAGCGACTAGCTGCTAGCACAGATACGCAGTATTTT.

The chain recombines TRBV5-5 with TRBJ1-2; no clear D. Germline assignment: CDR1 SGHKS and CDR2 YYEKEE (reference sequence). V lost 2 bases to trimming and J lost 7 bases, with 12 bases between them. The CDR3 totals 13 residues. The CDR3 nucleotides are TGTGCCAGCAGCTTACCGGGTAACGGTGGCTACACCTTC. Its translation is CASSLPGNGGYTF.

CDR3 in DNA: TGTGCCAGCAGCTTAACAGGGGGTTCCTACGAGCAGTACTTC. It is translated as CASSLTGGSYEQYF. The chain recombines TRBV7-6 with TRBJ2-7; 8 bases agree with TRBD1. The germline V gene has CDR1 SGHVS and CDR2 FNYEAQ. J gave up 1 base and V 2 bases, and 1 base lay outside the gene matches. The CDR3 runs to 14 residues.

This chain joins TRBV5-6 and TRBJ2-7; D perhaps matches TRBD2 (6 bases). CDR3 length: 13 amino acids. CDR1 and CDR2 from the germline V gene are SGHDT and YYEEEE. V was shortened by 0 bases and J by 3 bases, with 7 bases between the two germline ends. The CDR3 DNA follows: TGTGCCAGCAGCTTGGGCGGGGTCTACGAGCAGTACTTC. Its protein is CASSLGGVYEQYF.

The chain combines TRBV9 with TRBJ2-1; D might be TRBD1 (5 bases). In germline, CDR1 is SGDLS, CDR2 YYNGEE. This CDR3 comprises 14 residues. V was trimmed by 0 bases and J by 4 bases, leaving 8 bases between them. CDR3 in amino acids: CASSVATDYNEQFF. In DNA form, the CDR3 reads TGTGCCAGCAGCGTAGCGACAGATTACAATGAGCAGTTCTTC.

Written as DNA, the CDR3 is TGCGCCAGCAGCGGCCCGGCGGGACAAGAGACCCAGTACTTC. The encoded protein is CASSGPAGQETQYF. V is TRBV5-1 and J is TRBJ2-5, with TRBD2 as a possible D gene (6 bases). The CDR3 runs 14 residues. Trimming stripped 4 bases from V and 2 bases from J, with 12 bases between. Germline values: CDR1 SGHRS, CDR2 YFSETQ. Together with reference TRBV5-1 and TRBJ2-5, the CDR3 gives the full variable domain: KAGVTQTPRYLIKTRGQQVTLSCSPISGHRSVSWYQQTPGQGLQFLFEYFSETQRNKGNFPGRFSGRQFSNSRSEMNVSTLELGDSALYLCASSGPAGQETQYFGPGTRLLVL.

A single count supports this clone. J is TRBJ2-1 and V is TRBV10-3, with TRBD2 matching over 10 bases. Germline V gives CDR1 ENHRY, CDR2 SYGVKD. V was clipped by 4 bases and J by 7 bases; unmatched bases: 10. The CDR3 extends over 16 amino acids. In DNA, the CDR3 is TGTGCCATCAGTGGAAATAGCGGGAGGTTTTGGAATGAGCAGTTCTTC. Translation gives CAISGNSGRFWNEQFF.

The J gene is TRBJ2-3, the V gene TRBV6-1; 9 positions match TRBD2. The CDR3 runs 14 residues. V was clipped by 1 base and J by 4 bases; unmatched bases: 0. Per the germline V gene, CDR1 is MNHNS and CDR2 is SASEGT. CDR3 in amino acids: CASSEGLAADTQYF. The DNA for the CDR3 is TGTGCCAGCAGTGAAGGACTAGCGGCAGATACGCAGTATTTT.

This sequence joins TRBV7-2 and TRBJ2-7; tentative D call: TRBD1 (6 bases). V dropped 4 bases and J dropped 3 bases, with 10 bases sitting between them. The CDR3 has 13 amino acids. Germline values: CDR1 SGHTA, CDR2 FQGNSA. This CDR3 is CASSSTGNYEQYF. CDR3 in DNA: TGTGCCAGCAGCTCCACAGGGAACTACGAGCAGTACTTC.

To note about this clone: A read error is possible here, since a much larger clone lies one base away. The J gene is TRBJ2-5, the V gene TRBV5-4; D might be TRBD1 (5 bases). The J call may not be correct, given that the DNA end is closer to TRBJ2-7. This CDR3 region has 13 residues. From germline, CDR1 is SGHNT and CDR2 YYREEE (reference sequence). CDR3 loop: CASSFDSSYEQYF. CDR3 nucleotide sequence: TGTGCCAGCAGCTTCGACAGCTCCTACGAGCAGTACTTC.

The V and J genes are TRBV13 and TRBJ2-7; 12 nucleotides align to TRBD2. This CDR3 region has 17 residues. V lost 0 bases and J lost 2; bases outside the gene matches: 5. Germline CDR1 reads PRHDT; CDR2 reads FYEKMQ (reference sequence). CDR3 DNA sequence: TGTGCCAGCAGCTTAGGACTAGCGGGAGGCCCTACCTACGAGCAGTACTTC. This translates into CASSLGLAGGPTYEQYF.

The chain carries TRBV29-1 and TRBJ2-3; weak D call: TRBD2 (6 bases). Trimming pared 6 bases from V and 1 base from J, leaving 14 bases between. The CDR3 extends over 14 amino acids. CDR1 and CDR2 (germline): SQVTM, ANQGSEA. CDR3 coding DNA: TGCAGCGTGCATCGGGAGTGGGGCACAGATACGCAGTATTTT. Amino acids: CSVHREWGTDTQYF.

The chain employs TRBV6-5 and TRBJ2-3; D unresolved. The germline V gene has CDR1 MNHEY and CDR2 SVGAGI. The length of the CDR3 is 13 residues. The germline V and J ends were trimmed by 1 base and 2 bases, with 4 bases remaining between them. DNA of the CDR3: TGTGCCAGCAGTTACTGGCCCACAGATACGCAGTATTTT. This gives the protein CASSYWPTDTQYF.

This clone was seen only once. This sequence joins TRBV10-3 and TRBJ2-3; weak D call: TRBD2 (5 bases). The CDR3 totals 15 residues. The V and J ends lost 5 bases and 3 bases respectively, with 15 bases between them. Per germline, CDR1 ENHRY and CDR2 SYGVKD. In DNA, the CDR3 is TGTGCCATCAGTTCCCCGACCGGGGAAACAGATACGCAGTATTTT. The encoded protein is CAISSPTGETDTQYF.

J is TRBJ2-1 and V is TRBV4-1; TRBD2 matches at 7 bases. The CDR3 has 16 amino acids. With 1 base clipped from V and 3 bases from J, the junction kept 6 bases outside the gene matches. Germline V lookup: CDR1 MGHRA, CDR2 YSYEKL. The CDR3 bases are TGCGCCAGCAGCCAAGTAGGGAGGGTTTTCTACAATGAGCAGTTCTTC. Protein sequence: CASSQVGRVFYNEQFF.

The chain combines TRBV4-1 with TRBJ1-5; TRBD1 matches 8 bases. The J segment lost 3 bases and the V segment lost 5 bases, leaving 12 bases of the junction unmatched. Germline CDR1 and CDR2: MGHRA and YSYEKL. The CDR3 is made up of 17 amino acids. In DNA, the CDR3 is TGCGCCAGCAGCTCTCTGACAGGGGACGAAGACAATCAGCCCCAGCATTTT. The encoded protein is CASSSLTGDEDNQPQHF.

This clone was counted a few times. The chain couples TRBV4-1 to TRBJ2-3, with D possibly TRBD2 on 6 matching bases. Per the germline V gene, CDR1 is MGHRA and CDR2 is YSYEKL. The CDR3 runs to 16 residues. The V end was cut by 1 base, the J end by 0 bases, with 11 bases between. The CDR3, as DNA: TGCGCCAGCAGCCAAGTTGCGGGGCTGAGCACAGATACGCAGTATTTT. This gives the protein CASSQVAGLSTDTQYF.

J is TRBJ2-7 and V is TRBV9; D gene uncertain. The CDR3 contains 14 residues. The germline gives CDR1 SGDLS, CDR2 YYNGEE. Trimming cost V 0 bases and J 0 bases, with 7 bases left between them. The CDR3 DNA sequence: TGTGCCAGCAGCGTAGTTGGCGGCTCCTACGAGCAGTACTTC. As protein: CASSVVGGSYEQYF. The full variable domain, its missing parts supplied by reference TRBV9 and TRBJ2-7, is DSGVTQTPKHLITATGQRVTLRCSPRSGDLSVYWYQQSLDQGLQFLIQYYNGEERAKGNILERFSAQQFPDLHSELNLSSLELGDSALYFCASSVVGGSYEQYFGPGTRLTVT.

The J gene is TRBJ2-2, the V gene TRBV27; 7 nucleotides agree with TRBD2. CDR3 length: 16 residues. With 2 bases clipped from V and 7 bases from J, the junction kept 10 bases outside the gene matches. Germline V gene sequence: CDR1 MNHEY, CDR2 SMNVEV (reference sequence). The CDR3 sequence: CASSLRELASYGELFF. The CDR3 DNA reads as TGTGCCAGCAGTTTAAGGGAACTAGCGTCCTACGGGGAGCTGTTTTTT.

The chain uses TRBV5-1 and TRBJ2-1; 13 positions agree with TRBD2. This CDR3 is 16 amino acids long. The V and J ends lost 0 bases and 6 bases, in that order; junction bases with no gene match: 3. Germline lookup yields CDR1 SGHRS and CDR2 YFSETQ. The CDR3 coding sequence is TGCGCCAGCAGCTTGGAACTAGCGGGAGGGGTCAATGAGCAGTTCTTC. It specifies CASSLELAGGVNEQFF.

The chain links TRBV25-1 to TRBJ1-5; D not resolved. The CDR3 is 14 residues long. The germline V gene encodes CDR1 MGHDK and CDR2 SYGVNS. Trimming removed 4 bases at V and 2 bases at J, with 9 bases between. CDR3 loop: CASSADWGNQPQHF. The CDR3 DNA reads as TGTGCCAGCAGTGCGGATTGGGGCAATCAGCCCCAGCATTTT.

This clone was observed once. In nucleotides, the CDR3 is TGTGCCAGCAGCTTAGGGACGGGACAGGGACCTCCAAGACGCCAGTACTTC. This gives the protein CASSLGTGQGPPRRQYF. This chain joins TRBV11-2 and TRBJ2-5, with TRBD1 matching 9 bases. The CDR3 consists of 17 residues. J lost 10 bases, V lost 1 base, and 16 bases had no gene match. Germline V lookup: CDR1 SGHAT, CDR2 FQNNGV.